This record concerns one T cell receptor (beta chain) sequence. This clonotype was detected many times. Its antigen target is currently unknown. Within one base of it there is no much larger clone, and no base qualities were kept. The library was prepared using multiplex PCR. The instrument was an Illumina HiSeq 4000. CDR3 regions were amplified by Arm-PCR with iRepertoire HTBI primers to construct TCR beta libraries. Gel purification was performed on PCR products prior to sequencing. Per the source publication's procedure: Gene usage analysis of CDR3 amino acid clonotypes relied on the 55 to 80 TRBV and 14 TRBJ segments identified across samples. Filtered high-quality paired reads were merged into contigs using COPE and FqMerger. Contigs were aligned with BLAST to IMGT TRBV, TRBD and TRBJ reference genes, and CDR3 was defined per IMGT. Any clonotype with a frequency above 0.1% was classified as a highly expanded clone. Shannon entropy was used to measure repertoire diversity, and the Gini coefficient was used to measure V-J evenness. A clonotype was considered public if more than one individual shared it. TCRdb passed the public sequencing reads through fastp at Q25 and MiXCR, retaining productive beta sequences. Each CDR3 protein gets just one entry, which takes the most common genes and DNA from the rows behind it. The authors' filters were not applied to this entry. For this sample there are under 400,000 distinct CDR3 sequences; 16% appear just once. The biggest ten clones account for 30% of the sample.

Spanning cysteine to phenylalanine, the CDR3 consists of 13 amino acids. Only the CDR3 DNA stays, 39 bases, in frame from base 1. The germline V gene (reference sequence) gives CDR1 as SEHNR and CDR2 as FQNEAQ. The trim is 6 bases for V and 1 base for J, with a gap of 9 bases between the germline ends. This sample was taken from a study of regulatory T cells in long-lasting Graves disease (dated by TCRdb to 2020 to 2022). Background on the whole study: Patients with newly diagnosed Graves' disease had been on antithyroid drugs for under 3 months. A total of about 33 samples underwent TCR sequencing, from around 13 patients with persistent Graves' disease and 20 patients with newly diagnosed Graves' disease. The study took place in China and was registered as a clinical trial. This study used TCR sequencing and RNA sequencing of peripheral blood to compare persistent Graves' disease patients against newly diagnosed Graves' disease patients.

Paper-wide results and their limitations: Only the TCR beta chain was sequenced and analyzed. TRBV28, TRBJ1-2 and TRBJ2-5 were preferentially used in persistent disease, while TRBV20-1 and TRBJ2-1 were favored in newly diagnosed disease. The study examined only peripheral blood because the primary lesion, thyroid tissue, could not be accessed. A larger number of public clonotypes was shared among persistent patients (2,741) than among newly diagnosed patients (over 850). The authors noted that the small sample size was a limitation that may lower accuracy. Lower TCR Shannon entropy and fewer highly expanded clones were observed in persistent Graves' disease patients than in newly diagnosed patients, which suggested clonal expansion.

The sample's time point label, decoded: newly diagnosed GD, antithyroid drugs for less than 3 months. For both TCR sequencing and RNA sequencing, RNA was extracted from PBMCs in TRIzol. The diagnosis of Graves' disease was made according to American Thyroid Association guidelines. Patients were recruited from an endocrinology department in Xi'an, China. Each patient gave around 9.2 milliliters of peripheral blood, collected in an EDTA anticoagulant tube. PBMCs were isolated by Ficoll Paque Plus density gradient separation without further T cell sorting. An Agilent 2100 Bioanalyzer and agarose gel were used to assess RNA quality, and a NanoDrop 2000 was used to measure RNA concentration. Another study also made use of these data, one on T cells in Graves' hyperthyroidism and ophthalmopathy. Looking at the second paper: Stable Graves' hyperthyroidism was defined as no progression to ophthalmopathy during 18 months of follow-up. Hyperthyroidism patients were aged 18 to 65 years and newly diagnosed, with disease duration of less than 2 months. The study excluded patients with uncontrolled infections, other autoimmune diseases, pregnancy or lactation. Clinical symptoms, serum thyroxine and TRAb, thyroid ultrasound, and orbital computed tomography formed the basis for the diagnoses. The TCR CDR3 was subjected to a first round of RT-PCR using the HTBI primer set and the Qiagen OneStep RT-PCR kit. Most expanded thyroid clonotypes (frequency above 0.001) were also detected in blood, suggesting blood repertoires may reflect thyroid immune responses. Ophthalmopathy was separated from stable hyperthyroidism by a 13 V-J signature model, with 87.88% sensitivity and about 81% specificity obtained in cross-validation and 80%/75% obtained in testing. During validation, the model predicted progression to ophthalmopathy a median of approximately 7 months ahead of onset, with more than 60% sensitivity and 72% to 80% specificity. To identify distinguishing TCR V-J signatures, a discovery cohort of around 100 patients was used, comprising 40 to 45 with Graves' ophthalmopathy and 57 with stable Graves' hyperthyroidism. Prospective prediction of ophthalmopathy was tested in an independent validation cohort of 18 to 20 hyperthyroidism patients and approximately 17 patients who later progressed to ophthalmopathy. The 85 to 100 discovery patients were randomly split 7:3 into training and test sets. In six Graves' hyperthyroidism patients, the study also compared T-cell repertoires from thyroid tissue with T-cell repertoires from blood. After blood sampling, hyperthyroidism patients were treated with methimazole at a starting dose of 30 mg daily, and ophthalmopathy patients were treated with high-dose intravenous methylprednisolone. The libraries were constructed in a second round of multiplex PCR and then size-selected and purified. Paired-end sequencing of the libraries was performed with 100 bp reads on an Illumina HiSeq2000. SOAPnuke was used to process the raw data, throwing out any read that contained adapters or uncalled bases, had a mean Phred below 15, or lacked an exact constant-primer or identifier match. COPE v1.2.5 was used to merge high-quality paired reads, and clonotypes were defined as unique nucleotide sequences. MiTCR v1.1 was used to align the clonotypes against IMGT TRBV, TRBD and TRBJ reference segments. The analysis included only V-J combinations with a frequency above 0.0001, which together covered over 98% of the repertoires. The TCS score was defined as the ratio of F50 (clonal expansion) to E x V (chaos), calculated using BLOSUM62-based TCRdist between CDR3 peptides within each V-J. Welch's t-statistics and random forest reduced several hundred V-J features to around 14, which were used in a naive Bayes classifier (R e1071). No statistical method was used to set the sample size in advance, and investigators knew the group allocation. The paper describes TCR Vbeta CDR3 sequencing of 140 or so peripheral blood samples, made up of around 41 ophthalmopathy patients, around 73 hyperthyroidism patients and 17 progressor patients.

This receptor chain uses TRBV7-9 and TRBJ1-1; the D gene cannot be named for sure. The receptor was derived from a man aged 40-50 years with Graves disease. Donor details come from another sample of the same person, matched by shared clones. Sequenced material: peripheral blood mononuclear cells (PBMCs), taken at new diagnosis, from a patient treated with antithyroid drugs. The nucleotide sequence reads as follows: TGTGCCAGCAGGCCACAGAAGAACACTGAAGCTTTCTTT. Its coded protein is CASRPQKNTEAFF. The CDR3, completed at both ends by the reference TRBV7-9 and TRBJ1-1 genes, gives the full variable domain DTGVSQNPRHKITKRGQNVTFRCDPISEHNRLYWYRQTLGQGPEFLTYFQNEAQLEKSRLLSDRFSAERPKGSFSTLEIQRTEQGDSAMYLCASRPQKNTEAFFGQGTRLTVV.